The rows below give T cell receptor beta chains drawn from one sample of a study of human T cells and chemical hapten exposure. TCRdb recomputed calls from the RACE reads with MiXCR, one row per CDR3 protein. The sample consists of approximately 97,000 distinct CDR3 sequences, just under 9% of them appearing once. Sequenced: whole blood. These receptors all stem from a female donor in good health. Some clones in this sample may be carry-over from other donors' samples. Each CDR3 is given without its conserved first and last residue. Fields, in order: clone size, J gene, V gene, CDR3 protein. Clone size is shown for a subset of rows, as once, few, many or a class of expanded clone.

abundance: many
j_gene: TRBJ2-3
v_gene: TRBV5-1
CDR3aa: ASSSGTGVDTQY

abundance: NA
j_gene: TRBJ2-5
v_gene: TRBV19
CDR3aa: ASSLRGTGIQETQY

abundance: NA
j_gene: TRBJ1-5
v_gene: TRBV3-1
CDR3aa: ASSQTGENQPQH

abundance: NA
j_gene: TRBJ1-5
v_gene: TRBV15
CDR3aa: ATSSDRGLNQPQH

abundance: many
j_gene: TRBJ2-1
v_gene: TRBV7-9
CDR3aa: ASSLGGGNEQF

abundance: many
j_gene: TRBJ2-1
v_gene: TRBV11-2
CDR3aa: ASSLGLAEQF

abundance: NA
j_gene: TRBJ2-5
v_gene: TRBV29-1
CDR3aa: SVEAPGLAGGPSETQY

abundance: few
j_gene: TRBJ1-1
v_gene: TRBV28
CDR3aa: ASSLTGVGTEAF

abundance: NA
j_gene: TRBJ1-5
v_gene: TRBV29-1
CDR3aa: SARTGDQPQH

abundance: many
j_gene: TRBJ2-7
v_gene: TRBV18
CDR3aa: ASSPGLAGGNEQY